This T cell receptor (beta chain) was profiled in a study of pediatric ulcerative colitis. This CDR3 contains 16 residues. Per germline, CDR1 LGHNA and CDR2 YNFKEQ. TCRdb's copy holds only in-frame clones and misses some; the assay was immunoSEQ multiplex PCR. The table has tens of thousands of clones, over 80% seen once. As for this clone: One end of the junction does not line up with germline, which may come from a read error.

This sequence was found in a boy between 10 and 17 years old who was a control in a study of pediatric ulcerative colitis. V is TRBV4-2 and J is TRBJ2-6; D is uncertain. Material for sequencing was blood. The CDR3 coding sequence is TGTGCCAGCAGCCAAGATCCGGGCTCTGGGGACAACGTCCTGACTTTC. Translated: CASSQDPGSGDNVLTF.